What follows is one T cell receptor (beta chain) and its context. Its cognate antigen is unknown. Genes and germline come from the mouse. The sequenced fragment ends 1 residue before the CDR3 boundary, so the rest is inferred from the germline J gene. Trimming removed 4 bases at V and 0 bases at J, with 5 bases between. The germline gives CDR1 KGHPV, CDR2 FQNQEV (reference sequence). This CDR3 has 13 amino acids. Here immunoSEQ multiplex PCR was the method, and the copy in TCRdb shows in-frame clones only, minus some. The table includes under 8,500 clones, roughly half detected once. This sample was taken from a study of tissue T cells after allogeneic stem cell transplantation. Study findings and constraints: Limitations included a small, clinically heterogeneous cohort and limited sampling depth. Few T cell clones were shared across patients, but motif clusters showed tissue-specific shared signatures.

Regarding time point: mouse harvest day 7 after allogeneic transplant. The graft held 10^6 splenic CD5+ T cells and 10^7 T-cell-depleted bone marrow cells. The clonotype originates from a female BALB/c mouse given C57BL/6 T cells with graft-versus-host disease after an allogeneic hematopoietic cell transplant. Specimen: gut tissue. The chain recombines TRBV26 with TRBJ2-3; D is ambiguous. Partial CDR3 DNA: TGTGCCAGCAGTCGCGACAGTGCAGAAACGCTGTAT. This encodes CASSRDSAETLY. The complete CDR3 sequence is CASSRDSAETLYF.